Listed here are 28 T cell receptor beta chains from one sample, sequenced in a study of T cells expressing NK-cell markers (dated by TCRdb to 2018 to 2020). Library prep was done by 5' RACE. Sequencing took place on an Illumina HiSeq 2000. After reprocessing by TCRdb, each CDR3 protein sequence is one entry, and no DNA is given. This specimen's table enumerates 5,000 to 6,500 distinct CDR3 sequences. The top ten constitute about 55% of the sample. The sequenced material came from blood T cells: a sorted CD56 or NKG2C T cell subset, CD4+ or CD8+ T cells, or bulk PBMC T cells (not recorded which). These receptors were obtained from a man between 18 and 35 years old in good health. Donor details come from another sample of the same person, matched by shared clones.

This chain connects TRBV12-3 or TRBV12-4 to TRBJ2-5; TCRdb calls TRBD2, which cannot be checked without DNA. The CDR3 spans 14 residues. CDR3 region: CASSWPAGTRTQYF.

The V and J genes are TRBV20-1 and TRBJ2-1; the D call from TCRdb, TRBD2, cannot be confirmed without DNA. The CDR3 is 15 amino acids. Looked up from germline, CDR1 is DFQATT and CDR2 is SNEGSKA (reference sequence). The CDR3 is CSAALALAGLNEQFF.

The gene calls are TRBV6-2 or TRBV6-3 and TRBJ2-5; TCRdb's D gene call, TRBD1, goes unchecked for lack of DNA. The germline CDR1 and CDR2 sequences are MNHEY and SVGEGT. This CDR3 region has 14 residues. CDR3 protein: CASNGGGEQETQYF.

CDR3 sequence reads: CASSFTRQGAFF. The chain carries TRBV13 and TRBJ1-1; TCRdb indicates TRBD1, and absent DNA this call remains unverified. This CDR3 comprises 12 residues. Germline CDR1 and CDR2: PRHDT and FYEKMQ (reference sequence). Drawing the rest from reference TRBV13 and TRBJ1-1, the complete variable domain is AAGVIQSPRHLIKEKRETATLKCYPIPRHDTVYWYQQGPGQDPQFLISFYEKMQSDKGSIPDRFSAQQFSDYHSELNMSSLELGDSALYFCASSFTRQGAFFGQGTRLTVV.

The chain uses TRBV19 and TRBJ1-5. The V gene's germline CDR1 is LNHDA and CDR2 SQIVND (reference sequence). This CDR3 comprises 15 residues. CDR3 amino acids: CASTPGGGRDQPQHF.

This chain joins TRBV27 and TRBJ1-2. Germline V lookup: CDR1 MNHEY, CDR2 SMNVEV (reference sequence). The CDR3 runs 12 residues. The CDR3 region is CASSSDSSRYTF.

The chain combines TRBV7-8 with TRBJ2-3. Germline V lookup: CDR1 SGHVS, CDR2 FQNEAQ. The CDR3 sequence is 13 residues long. CDR3 amino acids: CASSLGFEGTQYF.

This chain links TRBV18 with TRBJ1-5; the TCRdb call, TRBD1, lacks DNA for checking. The CDR3 has 16 amino acids. In germline, CDR1 is KGHSH, CDR2 LQKENI. The CDR3 loop reads CASSPGTGNINQPQHF.

This chain joins TRBV29-1 and TRBJ1-1; TCRdb names TRBD1, which stays unverified in the absence of DNA. The germline V gene encodes CDR1 SQVTM and CDR2 ANQGSEA. The CDR3 consists of 12 residues. CDR3 sequence: CSANPGTAEAFF.

This sequence joins TRBV20-1 and TRBJ1-3; TCRdb proposes TRBD1, but this gene call is untestable without DNA. From germline, CDR1 is DFQATT and CDR2 SNEGSKA (reference sequence). This CDR3 is built from 14 residues. The CDR3 spells CSAYGTLSGNTIYF.

V gene TRBV20-1 combines with J gene TRBJ2-1. This CDR3 is 12 amino acids long. Germline V lookup: CDR1 DFQATT, CDR2 SNEGSKA (reference sequence). The CDR3 is CSARIRENEQFF.

The CDR3 here is CSVEDPRPLNTEAFF. V is TRBV29-1 and J is TRBJ1-1. Germline CDR1 SQVTM, CDR2 ANQGSEA. The CDR3 length is 15 residues.

The chain employs TRBV5-1 and TRBJ2-1; TCRdb names TRBD1, which stays unverified in the absence of DNA. The CDR3 is 11 amino acids. Germline V gene sequence: CDR1 SGHRS, CDR2 YFSETQ. CDR3 sequence: CASSQGQEQFF.

The gene calls are TRBV6-1 and TRBJ2-3; TCRdb proposes TRBD2, but this gene call is untestable without DNA. The CDR3 covers 16 residues. Germline values: CDR1 MNHNS, CDR2 SASEGT. The CDR3 reads CASSRGTSGSTDTQYF.

The chain combines TRBV20-1 with TRBJ2-5; TCRdb picks TRBD2, but there is no DNA to check that call. Germline V gene lookup returns CDR1 DFQATT and CDR2 SNEGSKA (reference sequence). The CDR3 is made up of 14 amino acids. CDR3 loop: CSARDWSPTETQYF.

This sequence joins TRBV5-1 and TRBJ1-1; without DNA, the TCRdb call of TRBD1 cannot be checked. Germline CDR1 reads SGHRS; CDR2 reads YFSETQ. This CDR3 has 15 amino acids. The CDR3 here is CASSFDNRVFGGAFF.

This chain uses TRBV7-6 with TRBJ2-1. The CDR3 contains 13 residues. Germline V gene data show CDR1 as SGHVS and CDR2 as FNYEAQ. CDR3 sequence: CASGAGTTNEQFF.

The chain carries TRBV6-5 and TRBJ2-7. This CDR3 spans 11 amino acids. Germline CDR1 MNHEY, CDR2 SVGAGI. The CDR3 protein is CASSYWGEQYF.

The chain has TRBV20-1 and TRBJ2-1; lacking DNA, the TRBD2 call made by TCRdb goes unchecked. This CDR3 spans 18 amino acids. Germline-derived CDR1 and CDR2 are DFQATT and SNEGSKA (reference sequence). Here the CDR3 reads CSARDLLGLGFLPYEQFF.

CDR3 amino acids: CASSYGLAGDTDEQFF. The J gene is TRBJ2-1, the V gene TRBV6-2 or TRBV6-3; TCRdb lists TRBD2, though no DNA is available to test this call. Germline assignment: CDR1 MNHEY and CDR2 SVGEGT. CDR3 length equals 16 residues.

The chain has TRBV6-4 and TRBJ1-5; absent DNA, TCRdb's TRBD1 call cannot be checked. CDR1 is MRHNA, CDR2 SNTAGT, per germline. CDR3 length equals 16 residues. This CDR3 reads CASSDSGRGPNQPQHF.

The chain links TRBV20-1 to TRBJ1-4; as DNA is missing, the TRBD1 call by TCRdb cannot be tested. This CDR3 comprises 13 residues. CDR1 is DFQATT and CDR2 is SNEGSKA in the germline V gene (reference sequence). The CDR3 sequence: CSAWDSSPEKLFF.

This sequence joins TRBV4-1 and TRBJ2-3; TCRdb picks TRBD2, but there is no DNA to check that call. Germline V gene lookup returns CDR1 MGHRA and CDR2 YSYEKL. The CDR3 has 16 amino acids. CDR3 in amino acids: CASSQGLAGSTDTQYF.

Here the CDR3 reads CASSLWGQAFF. The J gene is TRBJ1-1, the V gene TRBV28. CDR1 is MDHEN, CDR2 SYDVKM, per germline. The CDR3 contains 11 residues.

J is TRBJ1-4 and V is TRBV12-3 or TRBV12-4; TCRdb names TRBD1, which stays unverified in the absence of DNA. The CDR3 is 15 residues long. CDR3 residues: CASSPPGGVIEKLFF.

V is TRBV20-1 and J is TRBJ2-1; the TCRdb D gene call, TRBD2, has no DNA to confirm it. Germline CDR1 and CDR2: DFQATT and SNEGSKA (reference sequence). The CDR3 consists of 14 residues. The CDR3 sequence: CSASLAGEISEQFF.

The chain has TRBV24-1 and TRBJ2-3; TCRdb lists TRBD1, though no DNA is available to test this call. Germline CDR1 is KGHDR and CDR2 is SFDVKD. The CDR3 sequence is 15 residues long. The CDR3 sequence: CATSDLSRDTDTQYF.

This clonotype ranks as medium-sized in terms of frequency. The chain employs TRBV6-2 or TRBV6-3 and TRBJ2-6. The CDR3 is 15 residues long. Germline loops: CDR1 MNHEY, CDR2 SVGEGT. The CDR3 reads CASSPTLSGANVLTF.